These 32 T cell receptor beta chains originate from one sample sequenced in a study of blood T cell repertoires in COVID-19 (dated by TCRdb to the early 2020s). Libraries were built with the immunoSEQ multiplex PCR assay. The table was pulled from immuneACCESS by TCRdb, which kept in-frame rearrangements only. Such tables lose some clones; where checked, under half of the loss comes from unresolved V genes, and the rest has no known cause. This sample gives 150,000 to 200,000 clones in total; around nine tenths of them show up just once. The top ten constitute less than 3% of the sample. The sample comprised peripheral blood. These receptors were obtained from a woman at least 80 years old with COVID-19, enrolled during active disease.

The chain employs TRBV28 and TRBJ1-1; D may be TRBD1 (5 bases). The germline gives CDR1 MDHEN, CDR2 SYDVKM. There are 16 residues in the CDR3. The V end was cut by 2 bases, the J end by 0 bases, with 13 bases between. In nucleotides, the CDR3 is TGTGCCAGCAGTTTAGGGGGGGTTGGGGTGAACACTGAAGCTTTCTTT. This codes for CASSLGGVGVNTEAFF.

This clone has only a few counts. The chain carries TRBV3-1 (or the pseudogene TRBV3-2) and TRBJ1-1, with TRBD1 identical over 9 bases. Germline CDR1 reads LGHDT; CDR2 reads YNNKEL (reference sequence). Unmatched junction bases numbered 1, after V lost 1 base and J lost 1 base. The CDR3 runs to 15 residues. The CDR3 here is CASSQGGQGNTEAFF. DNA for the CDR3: TGTGCCAGCAGCCAAGGGGGACAGGGGAACACTGAAGCTTTCTTT.

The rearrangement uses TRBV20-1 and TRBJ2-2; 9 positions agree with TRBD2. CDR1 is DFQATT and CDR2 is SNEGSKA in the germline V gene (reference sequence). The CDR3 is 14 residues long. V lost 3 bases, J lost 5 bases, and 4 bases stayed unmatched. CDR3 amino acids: CSASFTSGTGELFF. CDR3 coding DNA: TGCAGTGCTAGTTTCACTAGCGGGACCGGGGAGCTGTTTTTT.

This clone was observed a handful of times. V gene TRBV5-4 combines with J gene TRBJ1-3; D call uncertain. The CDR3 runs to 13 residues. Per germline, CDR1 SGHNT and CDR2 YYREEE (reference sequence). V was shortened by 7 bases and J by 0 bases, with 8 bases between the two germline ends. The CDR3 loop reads CASFPYSGNTIYF. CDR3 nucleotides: TGTGCCAGCTTTCCCTACTCTGGAAACACCATATATTTT.

The CDR3 sequence: CATSRDVTGANVLTF. As DNA, the CDR3 is TGTGCCACCAGCAGAGATGTAACTGGGGCCAACGTCCTGACTTTC. The gene calls are TRBV15 and TRBJ2-6; D gene ambiguous. Germline values: CDR1 LNHNV, CDR2 YYDKDF (reference sequence). The germline V and J ends were trimmed by 0 bases and 2 bases, with 5 bases remaining between them. The CDR3 extends over 15 amino acids.

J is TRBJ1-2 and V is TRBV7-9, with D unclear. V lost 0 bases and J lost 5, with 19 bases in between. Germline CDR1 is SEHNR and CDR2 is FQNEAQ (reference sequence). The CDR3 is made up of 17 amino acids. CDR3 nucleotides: TGTGCCAGCAGCTTAGCCGGAGTAGGAGGGTCCGGATATGGCTACACCTTC. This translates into CASSLAGVGGSGYGYTF. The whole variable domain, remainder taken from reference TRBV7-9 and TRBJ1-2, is DTGVSQNPRHKITKRGQNVTFRCDPISEHNRLYWYRQTLGQGPEFLTYFQNEAQLEKSRLLSDRFSAERPKGSFSTLEIQRTEQGDSAMYLCASSLAGVGGSGYGYTFGSGTRLTVV.

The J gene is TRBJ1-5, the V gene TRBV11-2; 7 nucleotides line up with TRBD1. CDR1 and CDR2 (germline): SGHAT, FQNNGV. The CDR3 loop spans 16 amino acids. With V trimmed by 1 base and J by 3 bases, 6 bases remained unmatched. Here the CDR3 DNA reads TGTGCCAGCAGCTTAGTAAGGGGACAGATCAATCAGCCCCAGCATTTT. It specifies CASSLVRGQINQPQHF.

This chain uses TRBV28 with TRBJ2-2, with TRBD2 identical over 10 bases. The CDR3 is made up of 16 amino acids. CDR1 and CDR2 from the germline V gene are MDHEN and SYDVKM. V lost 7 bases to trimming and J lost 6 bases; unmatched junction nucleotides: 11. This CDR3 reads CASTPFGTSVSGELFF. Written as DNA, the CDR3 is TGTGCCAGCACCCCTTTCGGGACTAGCGTATCCGGGGAGCTGTTTTTT.

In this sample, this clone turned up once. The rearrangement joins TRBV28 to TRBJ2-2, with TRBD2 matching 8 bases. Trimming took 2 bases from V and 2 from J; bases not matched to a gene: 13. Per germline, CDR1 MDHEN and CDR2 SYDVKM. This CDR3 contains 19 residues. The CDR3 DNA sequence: TGTGCCAGCAGTTTAGTATTGGTTCCTAGCGGGTCCAACACCGGGGAGCTGTTTTTT. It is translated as CASSLVLVPSGSNTGELFF.

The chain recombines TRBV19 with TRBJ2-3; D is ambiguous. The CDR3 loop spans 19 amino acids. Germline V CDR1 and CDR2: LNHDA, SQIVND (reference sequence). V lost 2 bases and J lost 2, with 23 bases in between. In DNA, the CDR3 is TGTGCCAGTAGTATAATACGTGGGCTCTTAATCTGGAACACAGATACGCAGTATTTT. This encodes CASSIIRGLLIWNTDTQYF.

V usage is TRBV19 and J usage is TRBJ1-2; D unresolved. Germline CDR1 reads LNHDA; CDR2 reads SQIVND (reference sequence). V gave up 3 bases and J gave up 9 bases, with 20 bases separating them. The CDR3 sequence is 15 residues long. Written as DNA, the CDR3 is TGTGCCAGTAGTATGTCCGGCAGGATTGGGTTGAGCTACACCTTC. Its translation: CASSMSGRIGLSYTF.

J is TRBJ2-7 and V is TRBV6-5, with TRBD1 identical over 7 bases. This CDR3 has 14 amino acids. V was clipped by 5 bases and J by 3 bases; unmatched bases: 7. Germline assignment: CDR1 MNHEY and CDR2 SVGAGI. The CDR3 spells CASSLPGQFYEQYF. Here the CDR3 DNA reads TGTGCCAGCAGTCTACCGGGACAGTTCTACGAGCAGTACTTC.

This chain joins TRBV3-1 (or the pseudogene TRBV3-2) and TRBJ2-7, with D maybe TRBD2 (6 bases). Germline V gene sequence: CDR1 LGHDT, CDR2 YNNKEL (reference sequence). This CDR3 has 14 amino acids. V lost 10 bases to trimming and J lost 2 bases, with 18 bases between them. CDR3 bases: TGTGCCACCAAGCAGAGCGGGCTAGCCTACGAGCAGTACTTC. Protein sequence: CATKQSGLAYEQYF.

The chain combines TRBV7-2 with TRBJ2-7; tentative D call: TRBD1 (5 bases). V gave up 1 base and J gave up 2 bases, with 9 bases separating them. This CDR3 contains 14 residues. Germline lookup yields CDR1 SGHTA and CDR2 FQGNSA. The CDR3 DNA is TGTGCCAGCAGCTTAGGTCCGGACACCTACGAGCAGTACTTC. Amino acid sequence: CASSLGPDTYEQYF.

The CDR3 sequence is CASSLGGTGKAGELFF. The DNA of the CDR3 is TGTGCCAGCAGCCTAGGAGGGACAGGGAAGGCCGGGGAGCTGTTTTTT. This chain joins TRBV7-8 and TRBJ2-2; 9 bases line up with TRBD1. Germline CDR1 reads SGHVS; CDR2 reads FQNEAQ. The trim removed 5 bases at V and 6 bases at J, leaving 10 bases unmatched. The CDR3 length is 16 residues. The full variable domain, completed using reference TRBV7-8 and TRBJ2-2, is GAGVSQSPRYKVAKRGQDVALRCDPISGHVSLFWYQQALGQGPEFLTYFQNEAQLDKSGLPSDRFFAERPEGSVSTLKIQRTQQEDSAVYLCASSLGGTGKAGELFFGEGSRLTVL.

CDR3 DNA: TGTGCCAGCAGCCGCAAAGCAGGGGGCGCTGGCTCTAACCATGAGCAGTTCTTC. This codes for CASSRKAGGAGSNHEQFF. The chain combines TRBV5-8 with TRBJ2-1, with TRBD1 identical over 8 bases. V was pared by 4 bases and J by 8 bases, with 20 bases of the junction left unmatched. Looked up from germline, CDR1 is SGHTS and CDR2 is YDEGEE. The CDR3 consists of 18 residues.

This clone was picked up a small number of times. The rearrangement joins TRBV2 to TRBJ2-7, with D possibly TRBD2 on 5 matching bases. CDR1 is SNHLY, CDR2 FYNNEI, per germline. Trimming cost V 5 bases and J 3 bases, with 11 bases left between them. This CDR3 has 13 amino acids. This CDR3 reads CASSLTNFYEQYF. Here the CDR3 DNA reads TGTGCCAGCAGTCTGACTAATTTCTACGAGCAGTACTTC. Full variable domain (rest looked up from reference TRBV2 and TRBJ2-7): EPEVTQTPSHQVTQMGQEVILRCVPISNHLYFYWYRQILGQKVEFLVSFYNNEISEKSEIFDDQFSVERPDGSNFTLKIRSTKLEDSAMYFCASSLTNFYEQYFGPGTRLTVT.

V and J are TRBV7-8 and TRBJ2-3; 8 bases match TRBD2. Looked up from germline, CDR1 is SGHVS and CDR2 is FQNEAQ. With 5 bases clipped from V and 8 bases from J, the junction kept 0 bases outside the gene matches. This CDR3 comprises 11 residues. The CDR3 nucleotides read TGTGCCAGCAGCCGGGAGGGTACGCAGTATTTT. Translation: CASSREGTQYF. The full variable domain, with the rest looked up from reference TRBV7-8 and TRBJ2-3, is GAGVSQSPRYKVAKRGQDVALRCDPISGHVSLFWYQQALGQGPEFLTYFQNEAQLDKSGLPSDRFFAERPEGSVSTLKIQRTQQEDSAVYLCASSREGTQYFGPGTRLTVL.

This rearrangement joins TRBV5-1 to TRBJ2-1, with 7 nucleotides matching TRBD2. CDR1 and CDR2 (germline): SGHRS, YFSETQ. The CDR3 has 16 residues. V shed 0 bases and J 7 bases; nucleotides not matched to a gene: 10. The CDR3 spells CASSLAWWEGRNEQFF. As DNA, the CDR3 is TGCGCCAGCAGCTTGGCGTGGTGGGAGGGTCGGAATGAGCAGTTCTTC.

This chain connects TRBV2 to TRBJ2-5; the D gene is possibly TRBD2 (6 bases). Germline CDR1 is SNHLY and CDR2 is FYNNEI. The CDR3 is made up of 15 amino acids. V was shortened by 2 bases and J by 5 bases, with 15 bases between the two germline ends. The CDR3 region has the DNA TGTGCCAGCAGTGAATCGACTAGTCTTGGGGAGACCCAGTACTTC. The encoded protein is CASSESTSLGETQYF.

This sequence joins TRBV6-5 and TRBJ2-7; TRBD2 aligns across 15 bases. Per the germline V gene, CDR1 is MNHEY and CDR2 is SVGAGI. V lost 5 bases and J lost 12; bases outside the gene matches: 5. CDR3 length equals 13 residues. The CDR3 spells CASSLGTSGRRYF. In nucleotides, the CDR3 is TGTGCCAGCAGTCTCGGGACTAGCGGGAGGAGGTACTTC.

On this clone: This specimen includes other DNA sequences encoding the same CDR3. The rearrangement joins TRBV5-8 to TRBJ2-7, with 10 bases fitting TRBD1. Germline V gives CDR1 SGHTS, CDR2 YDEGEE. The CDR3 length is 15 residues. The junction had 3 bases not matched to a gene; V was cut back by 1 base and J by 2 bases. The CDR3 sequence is CASSLRGTGAYEQYF. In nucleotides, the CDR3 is TGTGCCAGCAGCTTGAGAGGGACAGGGGCCTACGAGCAGTACTTC.

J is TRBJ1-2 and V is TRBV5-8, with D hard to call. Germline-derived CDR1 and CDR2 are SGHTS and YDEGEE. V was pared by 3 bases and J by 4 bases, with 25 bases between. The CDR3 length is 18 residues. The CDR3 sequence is CASSSPSDPRVQTYGYTF. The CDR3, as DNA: TGTGCCAGCAGCTCCCCCTCGGACCCGAGGGTTCAGACCTATGGCTACACCTTC.

This chain's CDR3 is CASRISGLTSNQPQHF. The CDR3 nucleotides are TGTGCCAGCAGGATCTCCGGACTCACTAGCAATCAGCCCCAGCATTTT. This sequence joins TRBV28 and TRBJ1-5; no firm D call. The germline CDR1 and CDR2 sequences are MDHEN and SYDVKM. The CDR3 runs 16 residues. Deletions cut 6 bases from V and 0 bases from J, with 15 bases between.

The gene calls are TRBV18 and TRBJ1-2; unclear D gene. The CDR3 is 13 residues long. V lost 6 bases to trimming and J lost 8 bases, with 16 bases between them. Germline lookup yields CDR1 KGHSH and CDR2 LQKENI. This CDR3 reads CASSARSPEGYTF. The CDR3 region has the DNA TGTGCCAGCTCGGCGCGGTCCCCAGAAGGCTACACCTTC.

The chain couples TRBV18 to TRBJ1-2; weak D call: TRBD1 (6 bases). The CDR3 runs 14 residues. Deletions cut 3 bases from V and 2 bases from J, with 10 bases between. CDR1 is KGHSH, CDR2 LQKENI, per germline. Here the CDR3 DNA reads TGTGCCAGCTCACCTCTCACAGGGAACTATGGCTACACCTTC. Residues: CASSPLTGNYGYTF.

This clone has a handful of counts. The CDR3 bases are TGTGCCACCAGTGATATAGCCAGCACCGGGGAGCTGTTTTTT. Its translation is CATSDIASTGELFF. The J gene is TRBJ2-2, the V gene TRBV24-1; D unclear. The CDR3 runs 14 residues. The germline V gene encodes CDR1 KGHDR and CDR2 SFDVKD. The germline V and J ends were trimmed by 3 bases and 4 bases, with 8 bases remaining between them.

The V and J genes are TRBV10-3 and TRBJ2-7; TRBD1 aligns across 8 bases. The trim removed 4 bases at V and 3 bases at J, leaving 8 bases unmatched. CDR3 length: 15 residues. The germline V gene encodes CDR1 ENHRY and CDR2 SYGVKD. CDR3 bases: TGTGCCATCAGTGTACAGGGGGTAGATCGCTACGAGCAGTACTTC. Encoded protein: CAISVQGVDRYEQYF.

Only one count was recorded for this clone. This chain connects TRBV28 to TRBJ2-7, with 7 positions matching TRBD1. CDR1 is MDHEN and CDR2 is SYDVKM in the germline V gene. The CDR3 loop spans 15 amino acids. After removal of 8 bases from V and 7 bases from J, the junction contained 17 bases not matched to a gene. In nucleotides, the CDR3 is TGTGCCAGCGTCCCGGCGTCGGGACAGATAGTAGAGCAGTACTTC. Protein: CASVPASGQIVEQYF.

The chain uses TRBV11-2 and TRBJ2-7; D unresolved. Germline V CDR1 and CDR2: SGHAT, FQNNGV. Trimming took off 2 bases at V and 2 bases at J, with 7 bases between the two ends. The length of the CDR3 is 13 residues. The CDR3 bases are TGTGCCAGCAGCTTACGGTCTACCTACGAGCAGTACTTC. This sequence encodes CASSLRSTYEQYF.

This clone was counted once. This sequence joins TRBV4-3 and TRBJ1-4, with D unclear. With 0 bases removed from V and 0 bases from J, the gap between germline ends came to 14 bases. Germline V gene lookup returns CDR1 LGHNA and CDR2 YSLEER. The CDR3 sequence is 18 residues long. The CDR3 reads CASSQDLGSGTTNEKLFF. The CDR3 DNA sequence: TGCGCCAGCAGCCAAGATCTCGGCTCGGGGACAACTAATGAAAAACTGTTTTTT.

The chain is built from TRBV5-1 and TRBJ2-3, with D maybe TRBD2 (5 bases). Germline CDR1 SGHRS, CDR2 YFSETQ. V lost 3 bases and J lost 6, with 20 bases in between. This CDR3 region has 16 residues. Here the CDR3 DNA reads TGCGCCAGCAGCTCCCTTGTGGCGGGTGGCCGCGATACGCAGTATTTT. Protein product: CASSSLVAGGRDTQYF.